Listed below are T cell receptor beta chains from one sample, sequenced in a study of blood T cell repertoires in COVID-19. Measured with immunoSEQ multiplex PCR; TCRdb has only the in-frame clones, and not every one. The profile covers 53,000 or so clones, with 78% appearing a single time and approximately 15% taken by the ten largest. Sequences were obtained from peripheral blood. These receptors were obtained from a human donor with active or convalescent COVID-19. The donor label of this sample is uncertain. Each CDR3 is given with its conserved first and last residue. Each record gives: CDR3 DNA, CDR3 protein, J gene, D gene, V gene, clone size. The D gene is left open where the match is weak. Part of the rows lack a size; the others show once, few, many or a class for expanded clones.

TGCGCCAGCAGCGCCAACAGGGCTAAGTTCGATGAAAAACTGTTTTTT CASSANRAKFDEKLFF TRBJ1-4 . TRBV5-1 .
TGTGCCAGCGGTAACAGGGGTGGCCTTAGGAATGAGCAGTTCTTC CASGNRGGLRNEQFF TRBJ2-1 TRBD1 TRBV27 .
TGCGCCAGCAGCTTGCGACAGGGGGCCGCTGAAGCTTTCTTT CASSLRQGAAEAFF TRBJ1-1 TRBD1 TRBV5-1 .
TGTGCCAGCAGTTACTTGGGACAGGGGGTTAACAATGAGCAGTTCTTC CASSYLGQGVNNEQFF TRBJ2-1 TRBD1 TRBV6-5 .
TGCGCCAGCAGCGGGGACAGCTCCTACAATGAGCAGTTCTTC CASSGDSSYNEQFF TRBJ2-1 TRBD1 TRBV5-1 .
TGTGCCATCAGGCCCTCCTCGGGAGAAAGAGGTACGCAGTATTTT CAIRPSSGERGTQYF TRBJ2-3 . TRBV10-3 .
TGTGCCAGCAGCTTAGTAGAGCGGGAGACAGATACGCAGTATTTT CASSLVERETDTQYF TRBJ2-3 TRBD2 TRBV7-9 .
TGTGCCATCAGTGACTCACTAGCGGGAGTGGAGGCAGATACGCAGTATTTT CAISDSLAGVEADTQYF TRBJ2-3 TRBD2 TRBV10-3 .
TGTGCCAGTAGCGGCCTGACTAGTCTCGACTACAATGAGCAGTTCTTC CASSGLTSLDYNEQFF TRBJ2-1 . TRBV19 few
TGCGCCAGCAGCCAAACGGGACAGAATTCACCCCTCCACTTT CASSQTGQNSPLHF TRBJ1-6 TRBD1 TRBV4-3 .
TGTGCCAGCAGCTTTGCAGGGGATTCACCCCTCCACTTT CASSFAGDSPLHF TRBJ1-6 . TRBV13 once
TGTGCCAGCAGTGGGGGCCGTGCAACTAATGAAAAACTGTTTTTT CASSGGRATNEKLFF TRBJ1-4 . TRBV28 once
TGTGCCAGCAGCTTACCGGGGGTATTGGTCTACGAGCAGTACTTC CASSLPGVLVYEQYF TRBJ2-7 . TRBV7-2 .
TGTGCCAGCAGCTTAGGGGGCAACACTGAAGCTTTCTTT CASSLGGNTEAFF TRBJ1-1 . TRBV11-2 .
TGTGCCAGCAGCTTAAGGGGGTTCACTGAAGCTTTCTTT CASSLRGFTEAFF TRBJ1-1 . TRBV7-8 .
TGCGCCAGCTGCTGGACAGGGGGCTACGAGCAGTACTTC CASCWTGGYEQYF TRBJ2-7 TRBD1 TRBV5-1 .
TGTGCCAGCAGCTCTACAGGGGGGAATCAGCCCCAGCATTTT CASSSTGGNQPQHF TRBJ1-5 TRBD1 TRBV25-1 .
TGTGCCAGCAGCTTAGGGGTGTCGGGGGGTTACACCATATATTTT CASSLGVSGGYTIYF TRBJ1-3 . TRBV7-9 few
TGTGCCAGCACCGCAGATGGCAGGGCCCCGAGGCCCCAGCATTTT CASTADGRAPRPQHF TRBJ1-5 . TRBV7-2 .
TGCGCCAGCAGCGCGGGACAGCGATCGGAAAAACTGTTTTTT CASSAGQRSEKLFF TRBJ1-4 TRBD1 TRBV5-1 .
TGTGCCAGCAGCGCGGGACTAGCGGAAGAGACCCAGTACTTC CASSAGLAEETQYF TRBJ2-5 TRBD2 TRBV2 .
TGTGCCAGCAGCAACTCGCGACAGGGGGCACACTATGGCTACACCTTC CASSNSRQGAHYGYTF TRBJ1-2 TRBD1 TRBV7-9 few
TGTGCCACCAGTGGGCGGGGCCGACCCGGCACCGGGGAGCTGTTTTTT CATSGRGRPGTGELFF TRBJ2-2 . TRBV24-1 .
TGCGCCAGCACCTTAGCCCTTGGCTCCTACAATGAGCAGTTCTTC CASTLALGSYNEQFF TRBJ2-1 . TRBV5-1 .
TGCGCCAGCAGCCCGGCTAGGGGCCGGGAGACCCAGTACTTC CASSPARGRETQYF TRBJ2-5 . TRBV5-1 .
TGTGCCAGCAGCCCGGTCCCGGCGTGGGGGGCCTACGAGCAGTACTTC CASSPVPAWGAYEQYF TRBJ2-7 . TRBV3-1/TRBV3-2 few
TGTGCCAGCAGCCCGTTGACAGGGACCCCGAATAATGAGCAGTTCTTC CASSPLTGTPNNEQFF TRBJ2-1 TRBD1 TRBV3-1/TRBV3-2 .